A single sample gave rise to the 10 T cell receptor beta chains below, sequenced in a study of identical twins (dated by TCRdb to 2016 to 2017). Libraries were built with 5' RACE. For sequencing, an Illumina HiSeq 2000 was employed. The public reads were reanalyzed by TCRdb: fastp trimming at Q25, MiXCR alignment, in-frame beta chains only. Rows merge per CDR3 protein into single entries with the most common DNA and genes. The sample table shows 500,000 to 650,000 distinct CDR3 sequences, and about a fifth are seen once. About 0.5% of the sample is in the top ten clones. This sample was also put to use in a study of yellow fever vaccine responses in identical twins.

Sequenced material: CD4+ T cells sorted from blood. The origin of the receptors is a woman younger than 35 in good health.

In its sample, this clonotype was seen a few times. This chain links TRBV5-1 with TRBJ2-2; 14 bases match TRBD2. Germline values: CDR1 SGHRS, CDR2 YFSETQ. J was trimmed by 5 bases and V by 4 bases; bases with no gene match: 16. The CDR3 covers 20 residues. CDR3 sequence reads: CASSPRPTSGGALGTGELFF. CDR3 sequence (DNA): TGCGCCAGCAGCCCAAGGCCGACTAGCGGGGGGGCCTTGGGTACCGGGGAGCTGTTTTTT. Looking up the rest from reference TRBV5-1 and TRBJ2-2 gives the full variable domain: KAGVTQTPRYLIKTRGQQVTLSCSPISGHRSVSWYQQTPGQGLQFLFEYFSETQRNKGNFPGRFSGRQFSNSRSEMNVSTLELGDSALYLCASSPRPTSGGALGTGELFFGEGSRLTVL.

This clonotype came up a few times. The V and J genes are TRBV7-2 and TRBJ2-7; TRBD2 matches 8 bases. This CDR3 comprises 13 residues. Germline CDR1 is SGHTA and CDR2 is FQGNSA. V lost 5 bases, J lost 5 bases, and 5 bases stayed unmatched. The CDR3 DNA reads TGTGCCAGCAGCGCCGGGACTAGAAACGAGCAGTACTTC. Its translation: CASSAGTRNEQYF.

The J gene is TRBJ1-5, the V gene TRBV11-2; tentatively, D is TRBD1 (6 bases). CDR1 is SGHAT, CDR2 FQNNGV, per germline. The CDR3 is made up of 14 amino acids. V lost 3 bases, J lost 7 bases, and 13 bases lay in between. For the CDR3, the DNA is TGTGCCAGCAGCTTTTCAGGGGTTGACCAGCCCCAGCATTTT. As protein: CASSFSGVDQPQHF.

This clonotype was picked up a small number of times. This chain joins TRBV7-9 and TRBJ2-7; 7 bases fit TRBD1. This CDR3 is built from 15 residues. Per germline, CDR1 SEHNR and CDR2 FQNEAQ (reference sequence). V lost 5 bases and J lost 3; bases outside the gene matches: 10. CDR3 in DNA: TGTGCCAGCAGCCACGGACAGGAGATGCTCTACGAGCAGTACTTC. Translating gives CASSHGQEMLYEQYF.

This chain uses TRBV20-1 with TRBJ2-1, with 10 nucleotides matching TRBD2. Germline V gene lookup returns CDR1 DFQATT and CDR2 SNEGSKA (reference sequence). This CDR3 contains 14 residues. J was trimmed by 2 bases and V by 2 bases; bases with no gene match: 0. The CDR3 reads CSARLAGAYNEQFF. Here the CDR3 DNA reads TGCAGTGCTAGACTAGCGGGAGCCTACAATGAGCAGTTCTTC.

This clonotype was seen more than once but under ten times. This chain joins TRBV7-2 and TRBJ2-1; 11 nucleotides match TRBD2. This CDR3 has 16 residues. The V segment lost 5 bases and the J segment 7 bases; nucleotides outside the gene matches: 10. Germline CDR1 SGHTA, CDR2 FQGNSA. The CDR3 reads CASSRSRLAGLNEQFF. CDR3 nucleotide sequence: TGTGCCAGCAGCCGATCTCGACTAGCGGGGCTAAATGAGCAGTTCTTC.

This chain connects TRBV7-6 to TRBJ2-1; the match to TRBD2 covers 14 bases. The CDR3 runs 18 residues. V dropped 3 bases and J dropped 8; count of bases not matched to a gene: 12. From germline, CDR1 is SGHVS and CDR2 FNYEAQ. The CDR3 DNA is TGTGCCAGCAGCTTGGGCACCCCGGGACTAGCGGGAGTTGATGAGCAGTTCTTC. This sequence encodes CASSLGTPGLAGVDEQFF.

This chain connects TRBV5-1 to TRBJ2-5; D is unresolved. This CDR3 is 13 amino acids long. V shed 2 bases and J shed 3 bases, with 8 bases lying between them. Germline CDR1 and CDR2: SGHRS and YFSETQ. The CDR3 loop reads CASSFTNEETQYF. The CDR3 DNA sequence: TGCGCCAGCAGCTTCACCAACGAAGAGACCCAGTACTTC.

A word on this clonotype: The junction shows a germline mismatch at one end, possibly a read error. The rearrangement joins TRBV2 to TRBJ2-2, with no clear D. The CDR3 extends over 14 amino acids. Germline V lookup: CDR1 SNHLY, CDR2 FYNNEI. The CDR3 reads CASSESTNSGELFF. CDR3 coding DNA: TGTGCCAGCAGTGAAAGTACTAACAGCGGGGAGCTGTTTTTT. Full variable domain (missing parts from reference TRBV2 and TRBJ2-2): EPEVTQTPSHQVTQMGQEVILRCVPISNHLYFYWYRQILGQKVEFLVSFYNNEISEKSEIFDDQFSVERPDGSNFTLKIRSTKLEDSAMYFCASSESTNSGELFFGEGSRLTVL.

This chain uses TRBV7-2 with TRBJ2-5; D is tentatively TRBD1 or TRBD2 (5 bases each). This CDR3 is 13 amino acids long. Germline assignment: CDR1 SGHTA and CDR2 FQGNSA. V lost 5 bases to trimming and J lost 3 bases, with 10 bases between them. Written as DNA, the CDR3 is TGTGCCAGCAGCCGGGACGTTAAAGAGACCCAGTACTTC. This codes for CASSRDVKETQYF.